The 5 T cell receptor beta chains listed next were all sequenced from one sample in a study of beta chain features in type 1 diabetes. cDNA synthesis used the whole RNA isolate, giving expressed TCRB sequences. Assay used: immunoSEQ multiplex PCR; TCRdb lists only in-frame clones, some missing. Seen here are about 470,000 clones, 30% observed once, and the top ten hold around 0.065%. Sequencing was done on a sample of naive CD4+ T cells from blood. The receptor source for this set is a man between 18 and 35 years old in good health.

In this sample, this clone turned up a few times. The rearrangement links TRBV5-1 to TRBJ2-7; D might be TRBD1 (5 bases). Trimming left V 3 bases short and J 5 bases short, with 12 bases between. CDR1 is SGHRS, CDR2 YFSETQ, per germline. CDR3 length equals 13 residues. CDR3 bases: TGCGCCAGCAGCTACCAGGGCAGTGACGAGCAGTACTTC. Protein: CASSYQGSDEQYF.

Only a few counts were recorded for this clone. J is TRBJ1-1 and V is TRBV29-1; possible D gene TRBD1, 6 bases. The CDR3 consists of 15 residues. Trimming took 3 bases from V and 5 from J, leaving 19 bases between them. CDR1 SQVTM and CDR2 ANQGSEA come from the germline V gene. The CDR3 sequence is CSVDKGGTPGTEAFF. For the CDR3, the DNA is TGCAGCGTTGATAAAGGGGGGACCCCCGGGACTGAAGCTTTCTTT.

V usage is TRBV18 and J usage is TRBJ2-4; 7 bases line up with TRBD1. Germline values: CDR1 KGHSH, CDR2 LQKENI. The V and J ends lost 2 bases and 1 base, in that order; junction bases with no gene match: 5. CDR3 length equals 16 residues. The CDR3 DNA sequence: TGTGCCAGCTCACCAAGCGACAGGGCCGCCAAAAACATTCAGTACTTC. Its translation is CASSPSDRAAKNIQYF.

This clone was counted between two and nine times. This chain joins TRBV7-9 and TRBJ2-7; 7 nucleotides align to TRBD1. The CDR3 loop spans 15 amino acids. Trimming at V came to 5 bases and at J to 0 bases, leaving 7 bases not matched to a gene. Per germline, CDR1 SEHNR and CDR2 FQNEAQ (reference sequence). The CDR3 protein is CASSQGQVSSYEQYF. The CDR3 nucleotides are TGTGCCAGCAGCCAAGGACAGGTCAGCTCCTACGAGCAGTACTTC.

The CDR3: CASSPGPNTEAFF. DNA of the CDR3: TGTGCCAGCAGCCCGGGACCGAACACTGAAGCTTTCTTT. J is TRBJ1-1 and V is TRBV7-9; TRBD1 might be the D (5 bases). In germline, CDR1 is SEHNR, CDR2 FQNEAQ (reference sequence). V was clipped by 5 bases and J by 1 base, with 8 bases between them. The CDR3 runs 13 residues.